This is a list of T cell receptor beta chains from one sample in a study of T cell responses to AZD1222 COVID-19 vaccine. Sequencing was performed with immunoSEQ multiplex PCR; in TCRdb, only in-frame clones are kept and a portion is missing. The table shows fewer than 150,000 clones, with roughly 93% occurring only once. The sequencing here drew on peripheral blood, taken on day 0 of AZD1222 vaccination. All receptors derive from an adult in good health. CDR3s include the opening cysteine and the closing phenylalanine or tryptophan. Fields, in order: clone size, V gene, J gene, D gene, CDR3 protein, CDR3 DNA. A D gene is named only where the DNA matches it firmly. Clone size is given for some rows only: seen once, a few or many times, or a class if the clone is expanded.

clone_size: NA; v_call: TRBV9; j_call: TRBJ2-5; d_call: TRBD2; cdr3_aa: CASSVGPSGRVQETQYF; cdr3_nt: TGTGCCAGCAGCGTGGGGCCTAGCGGGAGGGTCCAAGAGACCCAGTACTTC
clone_size: NA; v_call: TRBV24-1; j_call: TRBJ2-7; d_call: TRBD1; cdr3_aa: CATSGQGDTYEQYF; cdr3_nt: TGTGCCACCAGTGGGCAGGGGGATACCTACGAGCAGTACTTC
clone_size: NA; v_call: TRBV19; j_call: TRBJ1-5; d_call: TRBD1; cdr3_aa: CASSMWTGDQPQHF; cdr3_nt: TGTGCCAGTAGTATGTGGACAGGGGATCAGCCCCAGCATTTT
clone_size: NA; v_call: TRBV30; j_call: TRBJ2-7; d_call: NA; cdr3_aa: CAWSVLLSVNEQYF; cdr3_nt: TGTGCCTGGAGTGTACTTCTCTCGGTTAACGAGCAGTACTTC
clone_size: once; v_call: TRBV3-1/TRBV3-2; j_call: TRBJ1-3; d_call: NA; cdr3_aa: CASSQEGTGNTIYF; cdr3_nt: TGTGCCAGCAGCCAAGAGGGCACTGGAAACACCATATATTTT
clone_size: NA; v_call: TRBV7-8; j_call: TRBJ1-6; d_call: TRBD1; cdr3_aa: CASSSDRGRGSPLHF; cdr3_nt: TGTGCCAGCAGCTCGGACAGGGGCCGGGGTTCACCCCTCCACTTT
clone_size: few; v_call: TRBV9; j_call: TRBJ1-1; d_call: NA; cdr3_aa: CASSPSVGGLYTEAFF; cdr3_nt: TGTGCCAGCAGCCCCAGTGTGGGGGGGCTCTACACTGAAGCTTTCTTT
clone_size: NA; v_call: TRBV5-1; j_call: TRBJ1-2; d_call: TRBD1; cdr3_aa: CASRPTGGGRYGYTF; cdr3_nt: TGCGCCAGCAGACCGACAGGGGGCGGACGCTATGGCTACACCTTC
clone_size: NA; v_call: TRBV19; j_call: TRBJ1-1; d_call: NA; cdr3_aa: CASSWGPTEAFF; cdr3_nt: TGTGCCAGTAGTTGGGGGCCCACTGAAGCTTTCTTT
clone_size: NA; v_call: TRBV6-2/TRBV6-3; j_call: TRBJ1-5; d_call: TRBD1; cdr3_aa: CASSSTGGRNQPQHF; cdr3_nt: TGTGCCAGCAGTTCCACAGGGGGACGGAATCAGCCCCAGCATTTT
clone_size: NA; v_call: TRBV9; j_call: TRBJ2-7; d_call: TRBD1; cdr3_aa: CASSGYRGNGYEQYF; cdr3_nt: TGTGCCAGCAGCGGTTACAGGGGAAATGGCTACGAGCAGTACTTC
clone_size: NA; v_call: TRBV14; j_call: TRBJ1-1; d_call: NA; cdr3_aa: CASSDEAPIITEAFF; cdr3_nt: TGTGCCAGCAGCGATGAAGCCCCAATCATCACTGAAGCTTTCTTT
clone_size: NA; v_call: TRBV3-1/TRBV3-2; j_call: TRBJ2-3; d_call: TRBD1; cdr3_aa: CASSQEPGGIPSASTDTQYF; cdr3_nt: TGTGCCAGCAGCCAAGAGCCAGGGGGAATACCCAGTGCTAGCACAGATACGCAGTATTTT
clone_size: NA; v_call: TRBV7-9; j_call: TRBJ2-1; d_call: NA; cdr3_aa: CASSLGGPLDNEQFF; cdr3_nt: TGTGCCAGCAGCCTCGGCGGCCCTCTTGACAATGAGCAGTTCTTC
clone_size: NA; v_call: TRBV28; j_call: TRBJ1-2; d_call: NA; cdr3_aa: CASSLRGPGSGYTF; cdr3_nt: TGTGCCAGCAGTTTGCGTGGACCAGGGAGCGGCTACACCTTC
clone_size: NA; v_call: TRBV30; j_call: TRBJ1-2; d_call: NA; cdr3_aa: CAWTVGVSGDERYTF; cdr3_nt: TGTGCCTGGACGGTGGGGGTCAGCGGGGACGAACGCTACACCTTC
clone_size: NA; v_call: TRBV12-3/TRBV12-4; j_call: TRBJ2-5; d_call: TRBD2; cdr3_aa: CASSLKGLEYF; cdr3_nt: TGTGCCAGCAGTTTGAAGGGACTAGAGTACTTC
clone_size: NA; v_call: TRBV3-1/TRBV3-2; j_call: TRBJ1-1; d_call: NA; cdr3_aa: CASSHGATEAFF; cdr3_nt: TGTGCCAGCAGCCATGGGGCCACTGAAGCTTTCTTT
clone_size: NA; v_call: TRBV19; j_call: TRBJ2-5; d_call: TRBD1; cdr3_aa: CASSMGDRGSGTQYF; cdr3_nt: TGTGCCAGTAGTATGGGTGACAGGGGGTCGGGGACCCAGTACTTC
clone_size: once; v_call: TRBV19; j_call: TRBJ1-6; d_call: NA; cdr3_aa: CASSDRLEPLHF; cdr3_nt: TGTGCCAGTAGCGACAGATTAGAACCCCTCCACTTT
clone_size: NA; v_call: TRBV5-1; j_call: TRBJ2-1; d_call: TRBD2; cdr3_aa: CASSLTSGRIREQFF; cdr3_nt: TGCGCCAGCAGCTTGACTAGCGGGAGGATCAGGGAGCAGTTCTTC
clone_size: few; v_call: TRBV9; j_call: TRBJ1-1; d_call: TRBD1; cdr3_aa: CASRRDSLNTEAFF; cdr3_nt: TGTGCCAGCAGACGGGACAGCTTGAACACTGAAGCTTTCTTT
clone_size: NA; v_call: TRBV11-2; j_call: TRBJ2-5; d_call: TRBD1; cdr3_aa: CASSKGTAQETQYF; cdr3_nt: TGTGCCAGCAGCAAGGGGACAGCGCAAGAGACCCAGTACTTC
clone_size: NA; v_call: TRBV9; j_call: TRBJ1-1; d_call: NA; cdr3_aa: CASSVGMNTEAFF; cdr3_nt: TGTGCCAGCAGCGTAGGAATGAACACTGAAGCTTTCTTT
clone_size: NA; v_call: TRBV5-1; j_call: TRBJ2-3; d_call: NA; cdr3_aa: CASSARGDTQYF; cdr3_nt: TGCGCCAGCAGCGCACGTGGAGATACGCAGTATTTT
clone_size: NA; v_call: TRBV18; j_call: TRBJ2-2; d_call: NA; cdr3_aa: CASSPLAQANTGELFF; cdr3_nt: TGTGCCAGCTCACCACTTGCACAGGCAAACACCGGGGAGCTGTTTTTT
clone_size: NA; v_call: TRBV27; j_call: TRBJ1-2; d_call: NA; cdr3_aa: CASSYGGLGGYTF; cdr3_nt: TGTGCCAGCAGTTATGGGGGGCTAGGGGGCTACACCTTC
clone_size: NA; v_call: TRBV5-1; j_call: TRBJ2-6; d_call: NA; cdr3_aa: CASSLVRGSGANVLTF; cdr3_nt: TGCGCCAGCAGCTTGGTTCGCGGCTCTGGGGCCAACGTCCTGACTTTC
clone_size: NA; v_call: TRBV7-6; j_call: TRBJ2-1; d_call: NA; cdr3_aa: CASSLSVGSYNEQFF; cdr3_nt: TGTGCCAGCAGCTTATCAGTGGGCTCCTACAATGAGCAGTTCTTC
clone_size: NA; v_call: TRBV27; j_call: TRBJ2-1; d_call: NA; cdr3_aa: CASRSPGTEFF; cdr3_nt: TGTGCCAGCAGATCCCCGGGGACGGAGTTCTTC
clone_size: NA; v_call: TRBV9; j_call: TRBJ2-2; d_call: TRBD2; cdr3_aa: CASSTPLAGGGDTGELFF; cdr3_nt: TGTGCCAGCAGCACCCCCCTAGCGGGAGGCGGGGACACCGGGGAGCTGTTTTTT
clone_size: NA; v_call: TRBV7-2; j_call: TRBJ2-2; d_call: NA; cdr3_aa: CASSLVRTTGELFF; cdr3_nt: TGTGCCAGCAGCTTAGTCCGGACCACCGGGGAGCTGTTTTTT
clone_size: few; v_call: TRBV28; j_call: TRBJ1-4; d_call: NA; cdr3_aa: CASVRSGAAEKLFF; cdr3_nt: TGTGCCAGCGTACGGTCAGGGGCCGCTGAAAAACTGTTTTTT
clone_size: NA; v_call: TRBV9; j_call: TRBJ1-2; d_call: TRBD1; cdr3_aa: CASSGRGQVYNYGYTF; cdr3_nt: TGTGCCAGCAGTGGGAGGGGACAGGTGTATAACTATGGCTACACCTTC
clone_size: NA; v_call: TRBV14; j_call: TRBJ1-6; d_call: NA; cdr3_aa: CASSRDSPLHF; cdr3_nt: TGTGCCAGCAGCCGCGATTCACCCCTCCACTTT
clone_size: NA; v_call: TRBV3-1/TRBV3-2; j_call: TRBJ1-4; d_call: TRBD1; cdr3_aa: CASSMKGAYEKLFF; cdr3_nt: TGTGCCAGCAGCATGAAGGGGGCGTATGAAAAACTGTTTTTT
clone_size: NA; v_call: TRBV12-3/TRBV12-4; j_call: TRBJ1-2; d_call: NA; cdr3_aa: CASSFHRGYTF; cdr3_nt: TGTGCCAGCAGTTTCCATCGTGGCTACACCTTC
clone_size: NA; v_call: TRBV6-6; j_call: TRBJ1-5; d_call: NA; cdr3_aa: CASSYEGFSNQPQHF; cdr3_nt: TGTGCCAGCAGTTACGAGGGCTTCAGCAATCAGCCCCAGCATTTT
clone_size: NA; v_call: TRBV28; j_call: TRBJ2-7; d_call: TRBD2; cdr3_aa: CASSYRLAGIYEQYF; cdr3_nt: TGTGCCAGCAGTTACCGACTAGCGGGAATCTACGAGCAGTACTTC
clone_size: NA; v_call: TRBV3-1/TRBV3-2; j_call: TRBJ2-2; d_call: TRBD2; cdr3_aa: CASSLVELAGTNTGELFF; cdr3_nt: TGTGCCAGCAGCCTGGTCGAGTTAGCGGGGACGAACACCGGGGAGCTGTTTTTT
clone_size: NA; v_call: TRBV7-2; j_call: TRBJ2-7; d_call: NA; cdr3_aa: CASSVRGGGAGVYYEQYF; cdr3_nt: TGTGCCAGCAGCGTTAGGGGTGGTGGCGCCGGCGTCTACTACGAGCAGTACTTC
clone_size: once; v_call: TRBV28; j_call: TRBJ1-5; d_call: TRBD1; cdr3_aa: CASSTTGGWNQPQHF; cdr3_nt: TGTGCCAGCAGTACGACAGGGGGGTGGAATCAGCCCCAGCATTTT
clone_size: NA; v_call: TRBV19; j_call: TRBJ1-5; d_call: TRBD1; cdr3_aa: CASSIEATGGNQPQHF; cdr3_nt: TGTGCCAGTAGTATAGAGGCGACAGGGGGCAATCAGCCCCAGCATTTT
clone_size: NA; v_call: TRBV5-4; j_call: TRBJ2-7; d_call: TRBD1; cdr3_aa: CASSPSTGSYEQYF; cdr3_nt: TGTGCCAGCAGCCCCTCGACAGGGTCCTACGAGCAGTACTTC
clone_size: NA; v_call: TRBV10-3; j_call: TRBJ1-5; d_call: NA; cdr3_aa: CAIKDSYSNQPQHF; cdr3_nt: TGTGCCATCAAGGACAGCTATAGCAATCAGCCCCAGCATTTT
clone_size: NA; v_call: TRBV12-3/TRBV12-4; j_call: TRBJ1-2; d_call: TRBD1; cdr3_aa: CASSLRQGYGYTF; cdr3_nt: TGTGCCAGCAGTTTAAGACAGGGTTATGGCTACACCTTC
clone_size: NA; v_call: TRBV5-1; j_call: TRBJ2-7; d_call: TRBD2; cdr3_aa: CASSLGTSGFYEQYF; cdr3_nt: TGCGCCAGCAGCTTGGGGACTAGCGGATTCTACGAGCAGTACTTC
clone_size: NA; v_call: TRBV30; j_call: TRBJ1-1; d_call: NA; cdr3_aa: CAWGTIGRTEAFF; cdr3_nt: TGTGCCTGGGGGACTATCGGACGCACTGAAGCTTTCTTT